This paragraph reports one T cell receptor (beta chain). This clonotype was observed many times. Its antigen has not been determined. Base qualities are not recorded, but no much larger clone differs from it by a single base. In the paper's terms, the treatment or condition label means: live attenuated yellow fever vaccine strain. A standard Ficoll-Paque protocol was used to isolate PBMCs from peripheral blood. Dynabeads CD4 and CD8 positive selection kits were used to isolate CD4 and CD8 T-cell fractions. TriZol was used to extract RNA from bulk PBMCs, CD4 and CD8 fractions, and dextramer-positive and dextramer-negative fractions. Reading from cysteine to phenylalanine, the CDR3 counts 12 amino acids. Only CDR3 DNA is held: 36 bases, read in frame from base 1. As encoded in the germline V gene, CDR1 is MNHEY while CDR2 is SVGEGT. Between the V and J ends, shortened by 11 bases and 1 base respectively, the junction contains 11 bases.

The data derive from a study of T cells after yellow fever vaccination (dated by TCRdb to about 2019). In the study overall: The SMART-Seq v4 Ultra Low Input RNA kit was used to prepare libraries from fractions with low cell numbers. Two healthy male donors made up the cohort, one aged 18 to 30 years and the other aged 30 to 39 years. Blood was drawn at multiple timepoints before and after primary and secondary immunization, with bulk PBMC replicates and cell subsets isolated. To follow T-cell clones before and after both primary and booster YFV17D yellow fever vaccination, bulk TCR alpha and beta repertoires underwent longitudinal sequencing.

Sequencing used an Illumina NovaSeq 6000. TCR cDNA was made using 5'RACE template switching, a step that added a universal primer site and unique molecular identifiers. cDNA synthesis was primed from both the TCR alpha and TCR beta constant segments. Two PCR steps were used to amplify libraries, with sample barcodes and sequencing adapters being added in the second step. Sequencing of libraries was done on Illumina HiSeq 2500 (2x100 bp) or NovaSeq (2x150 bp). The study's processing was this. MIGEC handled demultiplexing of reads and collapsing into UMI consensus sequences, while MiXCR performed V(D)J alignment. Clonotypes responding to the vaccine were identified with edgeR on replicate PBMC samples, with the criteria of FDR below 0.01 and a log2 fold change above 5 up to day 15. Bulk clonotypes were assigned CD4 or CD8 identity according to which sequenced CD4 or CD8 repertoire held them at higher abundance. TCRdb cleaned the public reads at Q25 with fastp, built clones with MiXCR and kept in-frame beta chains. For every CDR3 protein sequence, its rows merge into one entry that carries the most common genes and DNA. The V and J calls were determined by TCRdb, not by the authors. This sample comprises 150,000 to 200,000 distinct CDR3 sequences, around 9% of them detected only once. The ten largest make up roughly 33% of the sample.

Findings and caveats that apply to the study as a whole: A small fraction of clonotypes appeared in both the CD4 and CD8 compartments, likely as a result of convergent recombination. Most clones expanded after primary vaccination (almost 97% of CD4 and approximately 90% of CD8) were re-detected after the booster, suggesting that broad memory maintenance occurred. Because only a couple of donors were included in the study, the extent to which the findings can be generalized is limited. The secondary T-cell response was weaker than the primary response but faster, peaking on day 5 instead of day 15. Computational filtering was needed because FACS-sorted repertoires could contain abundant contaminating clonotypes from the bulk population.

The V gene is TRBV6-2 or TRBV6-3 and the J gene is TRBJ1-1; there is no confident call for the D gene. This receptor was taken from a man aged 18 to 35 who received the YFV17D yellow fever vaccine. Sample: CD8+ T cells sorted from PBMCs, taken 45 days after the yellow fever booster vaccination. The bases read TGTGCCTCCGGCCTGGCGAACACTGAAGCTTTCTTT. Translated, it reads CASGLANTEAFF.